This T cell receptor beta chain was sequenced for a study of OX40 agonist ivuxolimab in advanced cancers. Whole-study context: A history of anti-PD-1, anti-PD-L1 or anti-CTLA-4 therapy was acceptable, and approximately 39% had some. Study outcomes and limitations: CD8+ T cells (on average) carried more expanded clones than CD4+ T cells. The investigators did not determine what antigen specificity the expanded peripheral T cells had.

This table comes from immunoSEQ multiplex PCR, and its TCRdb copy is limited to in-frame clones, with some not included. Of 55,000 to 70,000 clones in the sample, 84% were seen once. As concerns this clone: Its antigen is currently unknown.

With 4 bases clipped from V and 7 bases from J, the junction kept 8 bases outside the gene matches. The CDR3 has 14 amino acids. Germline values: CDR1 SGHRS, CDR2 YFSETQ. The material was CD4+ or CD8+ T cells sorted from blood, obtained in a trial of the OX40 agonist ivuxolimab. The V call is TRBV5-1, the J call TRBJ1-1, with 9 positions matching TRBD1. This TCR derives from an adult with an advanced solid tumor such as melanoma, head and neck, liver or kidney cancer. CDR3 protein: CASSPKQGAGEAFF. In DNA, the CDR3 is TGCGCCAGCAGCCCGAAACAGGGGGCCGGTGAAGCTTTCTTT.